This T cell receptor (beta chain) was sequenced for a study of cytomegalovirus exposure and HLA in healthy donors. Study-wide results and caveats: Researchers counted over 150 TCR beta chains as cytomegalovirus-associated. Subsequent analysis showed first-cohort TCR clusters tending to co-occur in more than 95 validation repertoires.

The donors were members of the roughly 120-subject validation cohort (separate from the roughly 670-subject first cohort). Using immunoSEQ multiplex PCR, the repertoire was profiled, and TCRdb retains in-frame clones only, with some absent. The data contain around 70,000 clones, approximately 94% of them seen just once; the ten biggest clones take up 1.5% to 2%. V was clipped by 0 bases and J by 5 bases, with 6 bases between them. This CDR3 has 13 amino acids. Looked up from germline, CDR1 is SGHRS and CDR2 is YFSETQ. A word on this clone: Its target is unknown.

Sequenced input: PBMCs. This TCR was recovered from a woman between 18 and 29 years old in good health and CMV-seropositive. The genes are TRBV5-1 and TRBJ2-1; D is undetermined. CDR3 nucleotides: TGCGCCAGCAGCTTGGTTTCCGACAATGAGCAGTTCTTC. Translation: CASSLVSDNEQFF.